Listed here is a single TCR beta chain. This entry belongs to a study of T cells in Graves' hyperthyroidism and ophthalmopathy. The CDR3 is 16 amino acids. Per germline, CDR1 MDHEN and CDR2 SYDVKM. After removal of 4 bases from V and 7 bases from J, the junction contained 7 bases not matched to a gene. It was RNA transcripts that yielded the amplified TCR beta CDR3 regions. TCR CDR3 underwent first-round RT-PCR with the HTBI primer set. TCRdb reprocessed the multiplex PCR reads with MiXCR, giving one entry per CDR3 protein. The sample lists some 300,000 distinct CDR3 sequences; around 17% were seen once.

V usage is TRBV28 and J usage is TRBJ2-1; 13 bases line up with TRBD2. The TCR was taken from a man younger than 40 with Graves' hyperthyroidism. The sequenced sample consisted of blood. CDR3 sequence: CASSWTSGSWGNEQFF. CDR3 nucleotide sequence: TGTGCCAGCAGTTGGACTAGCGGGAGTTGGGGTAATGAGCAGTTCTTC.